This TCR beta chain appears in the sequencing data of a study of T cell responses to AZD1222 COVID-19 vaccine. V shed 4 bases and J shed 10 bases, with 13 bases lying between them. Germline CDR1 reads GTSNPN; CDR2 reads SVGIG (reference sequence). The CDR3 is 11 residues long. Points from the study as a whole: Repertoire sampling happened only post peak T cell response. The donor cohort was predominantly white British with a female majority, and clonal diversity may have been underestimated. Just a handful of AZD1222 recipients were seropositive at baseline. Vaccine-associated CD4 TCRs spanned spike, dominant at 160-218 and 743-854.

TCRdb's copy holds only in-frame clones and misses some; the assay was immunoSEQ multiplex PCR. The sample yields tens of thousands of clones, around 90% seen once. Concerning this clone: What it binds is not known.

The sequence was collected from an adult in good health. The sequenced sample was peripheral blood, obtained on day 0 of AZD1222 vaccination. The chain links TRBV30 to TRBJ1-1; the D gene is possibly TRBD1 (5 bases). In nucleotides, the CDR3 is TGTGCCTGGAACCGGGGGATGCGAGCTTTCTTT. Translating it yields CAWNRGMRAFF.